This T cell receptor (beta chain) was recovered during a study of early T cells in non-severe SARS-CoV-2 infection. Germline V CDR1 and CDR2: MNHEY, SMNVEV (reference sequence). Trimming removed 5 bases from V and 0 bases from J; junction bases left unmatched: 11. This CDR3 has 17 amino acids. This clonotype has just a few counts. What it binds is unknown. The study, taken as a whole, reports: VDJdb-based matching was biased toward anti-spike CD8 responses and missed private and CD4 specificities.

TCRdb called the 5' RACE reads again in MiXCR, with one record for every CDR3 protein. The sample has more than 55,000 distinct CDR3 sequences, roughly 13% seen once. The TCR comes from an adult who was a healthcare worker with PCR-confirmed SARS-CoV-2 infection or an uninfected control (not recorded which). The source was whole blood, collected at baseline. The chain uses TRBV27 and TRBJ2-7; 9 bases are a match to TRBD1. CDR3 DNA: TGTGCCAGCAGTCCGGGACAGGGCATCCGGAGCTCCTACGAGCAGTACTTC. Protein: CASSPGQGIRSSYEQYF.